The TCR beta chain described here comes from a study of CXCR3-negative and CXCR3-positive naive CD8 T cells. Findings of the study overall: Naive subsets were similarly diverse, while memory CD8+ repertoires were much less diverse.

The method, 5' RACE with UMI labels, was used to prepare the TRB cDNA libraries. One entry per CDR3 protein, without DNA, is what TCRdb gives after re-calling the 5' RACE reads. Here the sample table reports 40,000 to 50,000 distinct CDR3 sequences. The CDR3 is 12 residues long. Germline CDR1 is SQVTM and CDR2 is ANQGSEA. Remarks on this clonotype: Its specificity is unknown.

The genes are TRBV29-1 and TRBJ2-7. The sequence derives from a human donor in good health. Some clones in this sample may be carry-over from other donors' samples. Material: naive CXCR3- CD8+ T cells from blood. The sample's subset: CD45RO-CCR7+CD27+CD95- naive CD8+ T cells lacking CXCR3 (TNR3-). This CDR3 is CSVALGAYEQYF.